Listed below are T cell receptor beta chains from one sample, sequenced in a study of blood T cell repertoires in COVID-19. The method was immunoSEQ multiplex PCR; TCRdb's version includes in-frame clones alone and lacks a portion of them. The sample lists 78,000 or so clones; roughly 86% were seen once. Material: peripheral blood. The receptors here all came from a man aged 45-60 years with active or convalescent COVID-19. Each CDR3 is given with its conserved first and last residue. D genes are given only for firm matches. Some rows mark clone size as missing; the rest say once, few, many or name a class of expanded clone.

CDR3 protein,CDR3 DNA,D gene,clone size,V gene,J gene,CDR3 length
CAISEKLTGGPEGTEAFF,TGTGCCATCAGTGAGAAGTTGACAGGGGGTCCGGAGGGCACTGAAGCTTTCTTT,TRBD1,.,TRBV10-3,TRBJ1-1,18
CASSPRGREAGELFF,TGTGCCAGCAGCCCGAGGGGAAGGGAGGCCGGGGAGCTGTTTTTT,.,.,TRBV9,TRBJ2-2,15
CASSVGSEAGELFF,TGTGCCAGCAGCGTAGGGAGCGAAGCCGGGGAGCTGTTTTTT,.,.,TRBV9,TRBJ2-2,14
CAWSVRRGGTDTQYF,TGTGCCTGGAGTGTACGTAGGGGTGGCACAGATACGCAGTATTTT,.,.,TRBV30,TRBJ2-3,15
CATCPDWANTGELFF,TGTGCCACCTGCCCGGACTGGGCGAACACCGGGGAGCTGTTTTTT,.,.,TRBV6-5,TRBJ2-2,15
CASSPTSGGPRNEQFF,TGTGCCAGCAGCCCGACTAGCGGGGGGCCACGCAATGAGCAGTTCTTC,TRBD2,.,TRBV13,TRBJ2-1,16
CASSYAPGQQQETQYF,TGTGCCAGCAGTTACGCACCGGGACAGCAACAAGAGACCCAGTACTTC,TRBD1,.,TRBV6-5,TRBJ2-5,16
CASSELADSYEQYF,TGTGCCAGCAGTGAACTAGCCGATTCCTACGAGCAGTACTTC,.,.,TRBV2,TRBJ2-7,14
CASSLQVPDTQYF,TGTGCCAGCAGTTTACAGGTGCCAGATACGCAGTATTTT,.,once,TRBV28,TRBJ2-3,13
CASSFPGLRQETQYF,TGTGCCAGCAGCTTCCCGGGACTCAGGCAAGAGACCCAGTACTTC,.,.,TRBV7-9,TRBJ2-5,15
CASSETGNSYEQYF,TGTGCCAGTAGTGAGACAGGGAACTCCTACGAGCAGTACTTC,TRBD1,.,TRBV19,TRBJ2-7,14
CASSAVDRTTSYEQYF,TGTGCCAGCAGTGCCGTGGACAGGACTACTTCCTACGAGCAGTACTTC,.,few,TRBV28,TRBJ2-7,16
CASSSGTVSGNTIYF,TGTGCCAGCAGCTCCGGGACAGTCTCTGGAAACACCATATATTTT,TRBD1,.,TRBV7-9,TRBJ1-3,15
CASSPVGGQDNEQFF,TGTGCCAGCTCACCGGTCGGGGGGCAAGACAATGAGCAGTTCTTC,.,.,TRBV18,TRBJ2-1,15
CASSLGQGETGELFF,TGTGCCAGCTCACTGGGACAGGGAGAAACCGGGGAGCTGTTTTTT,TRBD1,.,TRBV18,TRBJ2-2,15
CASSNRVDTQYF,TGTGCCAGCAGCAACAGAGTTGATACGCAGTATTTT,.,.,TRBV3-1/TRBV3-2,TRBJ2-3,12
CASSRTSREQYF,TGTGCCAGCAGCAGAACTAGCAGAGAGCAGTACTTC,.,few,TRBV12-3/TRBV12-4,TRBJ2-7,12
CAWSVGRGPATNEKLFF,TGTGCCTGGAGTGTAGGAAGAGGGCCTGCAACTAATGAAAAACTGTTTTTT,.,.,TRBV30,TRBJ1-4,17
CATSGGGARADTQYF,TGTGCCACCTCGGGCGGGGGGGCTAGGGCAGATACGCAGTATTTT,TRBD2,once,TRBV28,TRBJ2-3,15
CASSQKGGYGYTF,TGTGCCAGCAGCCAAAAGGGAGGCTATGGCTACACCTTC,.,.,TRBV4-2,TRBJ1-2,13
CASSQDRATGELFF,TGTGCCAGCAGCCAGGACAGGGCCACCGGGGAGCTGTTTTTT,TRBD1,.,TRBV6-5,TRBJ2-2,14
CASSGGQGLGGELFF,TGTGCCAGCAGCGGGGGCCAGGGATTGGGCGGGGAGCTGTTTTTT,.,.,TRBV5-4,TRBJ2-2,15
CASTLTEEGEQFF,TGTGCCAGCACCCTAACCGAGGAAGGTGAGCAGTTCTTC,.,.,TRBV9,TRBJ2-1,13
CATTGLDNEKLFF,TGTGCCACCACAGGGCTGGATAATGAAAAACTGTTTTTT,.,.,TRBV15,TRBJ1-4,13
CASSQDREGYGYTF,TGCGCCAGCAGCCAAGACCGGGAGGGCTATGGCTACACCTTC,.,.,TRBV4-3,TRBJ1-2,14
CASSLYRETGELFF,TGCGCCAGCAGCCTGTACAGGGAAACCGGGGAGCTGTTTTTT,.,.,TRBV10-2,TRBJ2-2,14
CASTPEGSSGANVLTF,TGTGCCAGCACCCCCGAAGGGAGCTCTGGGGCCAACGTCCTGACTTTC,.,.,TRBV4-2,TRBJ2-6,16
CASSTTRDRDARETQYF,TGTGCCAGCAGCACTACCCGGGACAGGGATGCTAGGGAGACCCAGTACTTC,TRBD1,few,TRBV6-2/TRBV6-3,TRBJ2-5,17
CASSALQGASLFF,TGTGCCAGCAGTGCCCTCCAGGGGGCCTCGCTGTTTTTT,TRBD1,.,TRBV6-2/TRBV6-3,TRBJ2-2,13
CASSQDRSPGGEQYF,TGTGCCAGCAGCCAAGATCGAAGCCCGGGAGGCGAGCAGTACTTC,TRBD2,.,TRBV3-1/TRBV3-2,TRBJ2-7,15
CASSKGQSSGANVLTF,TGTGCCAGTAGTAAGGGACAAAGCTCTGGGGCCAACGTCCTGACTTTC,.,.,TRBV19,TRBJ2-6,16
CASAQGPGETQYF,TGTGCCAGCGCCCAGGGGCCTGGAGAGACCCAGTACTTC,.,.,TRBV7-2,TRBJ2-5,13
CASSLGGKETQYF,TGTGCCAGCAGCTTAGGCGGAAAAGAGACCCAGTACTTC,.,.,TRBV11-2,TRBJ2-5,13
CATIRGLDTDTQYF,TGTGCCACCATCCGGGGACTAGACACAGATACGCAGTATTTT,TRBD2,.,TRBV10-3,TRBJ2-3,14
CASRQVDNSPLHF,TGTGCCAGCCGACAGGTTGATAATTCACCCCTCCACTTT,.,.,TRBV19,TRBJ1-6,13
CASSPRQVMNTEAFF,TGTGCCAGCAGCCCACGACAAGTGATGAACACTGAAGCTTTCTTT,.,.,TRBV14,TRBJ1-1,15
CASSPRLADTEAFF,TGTGCCAGCTCACCCAGGTTAGCGGACACTGAAGCTTTCTTT,.,.,TRBV18,TRBJ1-1,14
CASSAGTGGRSNQPQHF,TGTGCCAGCAGTGCCGGGACAGGGGGCAGGAGCAATCAGCCCCAGCATTTT,TRBD1,.,TRBV6-1,TRBJ1-5,17
CASSIEAGGWQETQYF,TGTGCCAGTAGTATAGAGGCAGGGGGGTGGCAAGAGACCCAGTACTTC,.,.,TRBV19,TRBJ2-5,16
CASSFGGSGYTF,TGTGCCAGCAGTTTTGGAGGTAGTGGCTACACCTTC,.,.,TRBV27,TRBJ1-2,12
CASSSSGGAPDTQYF,TGTGCCAGCAGTTCTAGCGGGGGGGCCCCAGATACGCAGTATTTT,TRBD2,.,TRBV6-5,TRBJ2-3,15
CASSELSRTGELFF,TGTGCCAGCAGTGAATTATCCCGCACCGGGGAGCTGTTTTTT,.,.,TRBV2,TRBJ2-2,14